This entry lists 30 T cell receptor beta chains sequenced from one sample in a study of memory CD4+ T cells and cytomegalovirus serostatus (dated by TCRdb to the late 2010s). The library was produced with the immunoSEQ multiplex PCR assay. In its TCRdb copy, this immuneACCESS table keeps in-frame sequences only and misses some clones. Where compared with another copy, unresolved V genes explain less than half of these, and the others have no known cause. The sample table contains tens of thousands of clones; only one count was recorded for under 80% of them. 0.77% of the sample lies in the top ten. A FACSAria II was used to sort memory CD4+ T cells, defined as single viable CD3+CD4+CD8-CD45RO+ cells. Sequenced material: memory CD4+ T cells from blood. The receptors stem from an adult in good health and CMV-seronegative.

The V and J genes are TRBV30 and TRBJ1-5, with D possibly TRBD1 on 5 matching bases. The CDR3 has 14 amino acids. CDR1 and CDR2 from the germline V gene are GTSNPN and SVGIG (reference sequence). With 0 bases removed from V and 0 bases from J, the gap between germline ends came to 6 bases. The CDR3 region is CAWSVGGSNQPQHF. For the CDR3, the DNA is TGTGCCTGGAGTGTGGGGGGTAGCAATCAGCCCCAGCATTTT.

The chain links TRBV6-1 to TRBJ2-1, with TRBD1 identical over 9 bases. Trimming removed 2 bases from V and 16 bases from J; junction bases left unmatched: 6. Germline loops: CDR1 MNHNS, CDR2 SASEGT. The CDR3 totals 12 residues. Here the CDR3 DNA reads TGTGCCAGCAGTGAACCGGGACAGGGTCAATTCTTC. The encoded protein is CASSEPGQGQFF.

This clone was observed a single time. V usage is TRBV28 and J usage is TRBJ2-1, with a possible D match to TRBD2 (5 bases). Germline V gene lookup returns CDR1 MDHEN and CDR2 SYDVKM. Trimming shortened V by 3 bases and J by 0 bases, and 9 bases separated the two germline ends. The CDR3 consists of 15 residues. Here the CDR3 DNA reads TGTGCCAGCAGTTTCGGGGATTCCTCCTACAATGAGCAGTTCTTC. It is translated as CASSFGDSSYNEQFF.

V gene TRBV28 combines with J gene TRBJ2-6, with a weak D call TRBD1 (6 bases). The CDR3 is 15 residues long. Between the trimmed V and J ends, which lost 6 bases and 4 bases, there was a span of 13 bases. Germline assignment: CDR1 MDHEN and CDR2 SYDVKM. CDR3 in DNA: TGTGCCAGCAGGACCTCAGGGGCCGGGGCCAACGTCCTGACTTTC. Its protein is CASRTSGAGANVLTF.

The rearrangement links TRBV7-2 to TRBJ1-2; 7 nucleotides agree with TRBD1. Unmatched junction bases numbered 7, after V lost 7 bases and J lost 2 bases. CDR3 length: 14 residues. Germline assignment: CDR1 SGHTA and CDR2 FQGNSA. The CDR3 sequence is CASTRKQGNYGYTF. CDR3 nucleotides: TGTGCCAGCACCCGAAAACAGGGGAACTATGGCTACACCTTC.

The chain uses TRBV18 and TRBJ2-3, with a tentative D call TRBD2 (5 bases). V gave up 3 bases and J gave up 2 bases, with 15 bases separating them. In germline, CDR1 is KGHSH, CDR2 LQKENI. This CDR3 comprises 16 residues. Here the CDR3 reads CASSPTSGGITDTQYF. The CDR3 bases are TGTGCCAGCTCACCGACCTCCGGAGGAATCACAGATACGCAGTATTTT.

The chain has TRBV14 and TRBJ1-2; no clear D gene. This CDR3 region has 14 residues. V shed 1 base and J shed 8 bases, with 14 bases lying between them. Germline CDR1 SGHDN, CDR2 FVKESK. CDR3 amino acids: CASSQVAGNGGYTF. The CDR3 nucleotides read TGTGCCAGCAGCCAAGTTGCGGGGAATGGCGGCTACACCTTC.

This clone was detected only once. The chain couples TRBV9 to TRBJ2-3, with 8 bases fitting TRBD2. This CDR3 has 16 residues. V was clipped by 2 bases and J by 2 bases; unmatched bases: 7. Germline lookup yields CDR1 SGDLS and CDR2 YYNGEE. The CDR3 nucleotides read TGTGCCAGCAGCGTTCGCGGGGGGCGAAACACAGATACGCAGTATTTT. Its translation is CASSVRGGRNTDTQYF.

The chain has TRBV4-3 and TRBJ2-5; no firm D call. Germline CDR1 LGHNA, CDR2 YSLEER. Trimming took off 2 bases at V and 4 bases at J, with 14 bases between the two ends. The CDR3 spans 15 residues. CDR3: CASSQNGVVLETQYF. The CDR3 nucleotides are TGCGCCAGCAGCCAAAACGGCGTCGTTCTAGAGACCCAGTACTTC.

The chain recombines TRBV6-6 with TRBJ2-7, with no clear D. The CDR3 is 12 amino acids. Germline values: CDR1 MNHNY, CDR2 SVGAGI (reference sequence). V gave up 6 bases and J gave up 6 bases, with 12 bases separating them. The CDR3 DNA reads TGTGCCAGCAGCACCGCTACGGTCGAGCAGTACTTC. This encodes CASSTATVEQYF.

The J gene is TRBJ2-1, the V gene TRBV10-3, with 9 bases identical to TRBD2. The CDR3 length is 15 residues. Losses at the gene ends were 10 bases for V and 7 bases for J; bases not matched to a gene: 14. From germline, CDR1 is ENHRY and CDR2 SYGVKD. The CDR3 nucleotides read TGTGCCACGCGTCTTGGCGGGGGGGCGGGTAATGAGCAGTTCTTC. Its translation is CATRLGGGAGNEQFF.

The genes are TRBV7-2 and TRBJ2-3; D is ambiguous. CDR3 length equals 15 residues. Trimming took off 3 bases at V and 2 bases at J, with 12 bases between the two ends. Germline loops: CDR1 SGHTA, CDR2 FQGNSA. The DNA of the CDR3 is TGTGCCAGCAGCTTTGACCCGACCTTCACAGATACGCAGTATTTT. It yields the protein CASSFDPTFTDTQYF.

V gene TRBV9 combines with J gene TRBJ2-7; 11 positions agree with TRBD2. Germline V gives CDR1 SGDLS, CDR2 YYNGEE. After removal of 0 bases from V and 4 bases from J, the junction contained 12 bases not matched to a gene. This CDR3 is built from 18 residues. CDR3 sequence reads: CASSVGLAGPKNGYEQYF. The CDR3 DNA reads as TGTGCCAGCAGCGTAGGACTAGCGGGGCCTAAGAACGGATACGAGCAGTACTTC. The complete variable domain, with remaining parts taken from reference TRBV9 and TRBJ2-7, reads DSGVTQTPKHLITATGQRVTLRCSPRSGDLSVYWYQQSLDQGLQFLIQYYNGEERAKGNILERFSAQQFPDLHSELNLSSLELGDSALYFCASSVGLAGPKNGYEQYFGPGTRLTVT.

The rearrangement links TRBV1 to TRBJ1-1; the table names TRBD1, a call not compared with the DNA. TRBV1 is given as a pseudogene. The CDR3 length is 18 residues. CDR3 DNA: TGCACCAGCAGCCAAACACCCGACAGAGTCTCCATGAACACTGAAGCTTTCTTT. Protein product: CTSSQTPDRVSMNTEAFF.

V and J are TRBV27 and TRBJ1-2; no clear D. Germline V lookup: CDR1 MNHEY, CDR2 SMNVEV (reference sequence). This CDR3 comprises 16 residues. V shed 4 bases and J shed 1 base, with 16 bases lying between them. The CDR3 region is CASSSLQTLINYGYTF. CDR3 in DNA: TGTGCCAGCAGTTCCCTTCAGACCCTTATTAACTATGGCTACACCTTC.

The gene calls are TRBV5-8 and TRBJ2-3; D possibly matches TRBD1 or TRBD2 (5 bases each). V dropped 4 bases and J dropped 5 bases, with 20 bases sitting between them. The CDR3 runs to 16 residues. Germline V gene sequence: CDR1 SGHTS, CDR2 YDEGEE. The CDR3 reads CASSHRVWKRGDTQYF. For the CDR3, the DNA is TGTGCCAGCAGCCACCGGGTCTGGAAGAGGGGAGATACGCAGTATTTT.

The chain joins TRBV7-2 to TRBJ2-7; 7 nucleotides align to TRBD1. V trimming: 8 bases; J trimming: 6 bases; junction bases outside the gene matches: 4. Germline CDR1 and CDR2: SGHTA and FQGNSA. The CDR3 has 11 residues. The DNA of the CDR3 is TGTGCCAGCGGTTCAGGGGGCGAGCAGTACTTC. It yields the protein CASGSGGEQYF.

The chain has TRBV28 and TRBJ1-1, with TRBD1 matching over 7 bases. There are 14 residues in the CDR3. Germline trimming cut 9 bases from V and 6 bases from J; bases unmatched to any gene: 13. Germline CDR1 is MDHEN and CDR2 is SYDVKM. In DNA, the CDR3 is TGTGCCAGTCGACAGGGCGGGGAGAGTCCTGAAGCTTTCTTT. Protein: CASRQGGESPEAFF.

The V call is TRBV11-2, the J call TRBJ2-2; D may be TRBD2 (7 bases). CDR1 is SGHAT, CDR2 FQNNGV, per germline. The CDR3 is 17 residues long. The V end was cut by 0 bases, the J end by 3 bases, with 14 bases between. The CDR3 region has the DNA TGTGCCAGCAGCTTAGACTGGGGGGGGCGGTACACCGGGGAGCTGTTTTTT. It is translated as CASSLDWGGRYTGELFF. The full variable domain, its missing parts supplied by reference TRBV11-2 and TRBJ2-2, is EAGVAQSPRYKIIEKRQSVAFWCNPISGHATLYWYQQILGQGPKLLIQFQNNGVVDDSQLPKDRFSAERLKGVDSTLKIQPAKLEDSAVYLCASSLDWGGRYTGELFFGEGSRLTVL.

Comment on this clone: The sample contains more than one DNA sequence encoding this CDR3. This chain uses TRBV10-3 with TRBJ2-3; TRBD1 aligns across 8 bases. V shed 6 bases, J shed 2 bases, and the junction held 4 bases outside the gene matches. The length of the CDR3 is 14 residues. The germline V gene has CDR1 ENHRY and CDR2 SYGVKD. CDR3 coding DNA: TGTGCCATCAGCAGGGGACAGGCCACAGATACGCAGTATTTT. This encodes CAISRGQATDTQYF.

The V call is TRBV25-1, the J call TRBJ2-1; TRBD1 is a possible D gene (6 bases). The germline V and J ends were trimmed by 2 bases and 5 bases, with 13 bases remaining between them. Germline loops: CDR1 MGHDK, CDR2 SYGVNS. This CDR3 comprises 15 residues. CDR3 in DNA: TGTGCCAGCAGTGAACGAGGGGGACCCCACAATGAGCAGTTCTTC. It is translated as CASSERGGPHNEQFF. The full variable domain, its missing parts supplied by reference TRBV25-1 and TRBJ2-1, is EADIYQTPRYLVIGTGKKITLECSQTMGHDKMYWYQQDPGMELHLIHYSYGVNSTEKGDLSSESTVSRIRTEHFPLTLESARPSHTSQYLCASSERGGPHNEQFFGPGTRLTVL.

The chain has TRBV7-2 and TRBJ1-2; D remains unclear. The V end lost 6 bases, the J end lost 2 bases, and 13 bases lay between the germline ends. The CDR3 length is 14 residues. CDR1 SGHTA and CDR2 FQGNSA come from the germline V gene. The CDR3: CASRRDNGNYGYTF. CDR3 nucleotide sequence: TGTGCCAGCAGACGAGACAATGGGAACTATGGCTACACCTTC.

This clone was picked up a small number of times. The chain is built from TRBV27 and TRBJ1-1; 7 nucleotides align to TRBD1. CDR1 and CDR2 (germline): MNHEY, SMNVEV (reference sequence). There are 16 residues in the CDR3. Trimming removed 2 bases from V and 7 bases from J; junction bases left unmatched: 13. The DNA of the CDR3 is TGTGCCAGCAGTTTACGGCGGGTGTCAGCAGGGGGTGAAGCTTTCTTT. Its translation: CASSLRRVSAGGEAFF.

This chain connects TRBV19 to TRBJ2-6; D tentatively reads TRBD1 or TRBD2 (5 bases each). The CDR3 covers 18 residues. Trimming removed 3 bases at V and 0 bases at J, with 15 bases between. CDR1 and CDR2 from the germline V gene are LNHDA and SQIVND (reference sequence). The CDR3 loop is CASSMTGTVGSGANVLTF. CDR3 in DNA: TGTGCCAGTAGTATGACCGGGACGGTGGGCTCTGGGGCCAACGTCCTGACTTTC.

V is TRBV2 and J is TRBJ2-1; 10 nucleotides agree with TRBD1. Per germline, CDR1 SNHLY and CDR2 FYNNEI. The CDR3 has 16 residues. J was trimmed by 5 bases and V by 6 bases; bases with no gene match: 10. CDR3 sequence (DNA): TGTGCCAGCAGGGGCCCGGCGGACAGGGGGAACAATGAGCAGTTCTTC. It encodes CASRGPADRGNNEQFF. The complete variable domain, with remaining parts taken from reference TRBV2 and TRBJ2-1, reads EPEVTQTPSHQVTQMGQEVILRCVPISNHLYFYWYRQILGQKVEFLVSFYNNEISEKSEIFDDQFSVERPDGSNFTLKIRSTKLEDSAMYFCASRGPADRGNNEQFFGPGTRLTVL.

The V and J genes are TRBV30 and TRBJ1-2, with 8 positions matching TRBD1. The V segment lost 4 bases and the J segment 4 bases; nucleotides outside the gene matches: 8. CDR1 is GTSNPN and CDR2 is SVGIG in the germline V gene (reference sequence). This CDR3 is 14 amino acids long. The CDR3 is CAWTGQGLVYGYTF. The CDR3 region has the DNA TGTGCCTGGACCGGACAGGGTCTCGTCTATGGCTACACCTTC.

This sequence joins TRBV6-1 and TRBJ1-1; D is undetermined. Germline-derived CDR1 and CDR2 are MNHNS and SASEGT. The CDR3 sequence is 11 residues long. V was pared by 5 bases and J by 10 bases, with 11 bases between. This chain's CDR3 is CASSYAGRAFF. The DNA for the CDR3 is TGTGCCAGCAGTTACGCCGGGCGAGCTTTCTTT.

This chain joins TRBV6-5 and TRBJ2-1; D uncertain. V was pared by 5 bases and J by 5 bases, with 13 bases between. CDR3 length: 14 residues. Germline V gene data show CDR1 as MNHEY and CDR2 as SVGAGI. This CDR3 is CASSAWTENNEQFF. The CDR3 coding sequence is TGTGCCAGCAGTGCGTGGACGGAGAACAATGAGCAGTTCTTC.

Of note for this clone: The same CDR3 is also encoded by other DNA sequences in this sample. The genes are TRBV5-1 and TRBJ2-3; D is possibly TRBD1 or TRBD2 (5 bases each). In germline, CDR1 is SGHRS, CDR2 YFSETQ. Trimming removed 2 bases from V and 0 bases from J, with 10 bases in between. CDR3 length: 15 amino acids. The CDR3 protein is CASSLRGVSTDTQYF. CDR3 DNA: TGCGCCAGCAGCTTAAGAGGGGTTAGCACAGATACGCAGTATTTT.

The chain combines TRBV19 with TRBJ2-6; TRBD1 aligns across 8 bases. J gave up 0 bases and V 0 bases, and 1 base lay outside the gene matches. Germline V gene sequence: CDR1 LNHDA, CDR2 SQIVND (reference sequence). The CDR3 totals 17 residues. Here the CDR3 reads CASSIEDRDSGANVLTF. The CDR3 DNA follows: TGTGCCAGTAGTATAGAGGACAGGGACTCTGGGGCCAACGTCCTGACTTTC.